The 3 T cell receptor beta chains reported below all come from one sample, sequenced in a study of cytomegalovirus exposure and HLA in healthy donors. The study ran its PCR with 60 Vbeta and 13 Jbeta primers. Only in-frame clones appear in the TCRdb table, and some are missing; sequencing was by immunoSEQ multiplex PCR. The sample consists of about 140,000 clones, roughly four fifths of them appearing once. The sequenced material came from PBMCs. Receptor source: a man aged 18 to 30 in good health and CMV-seropositive.

The rearrangement uses TRBV4-1 and TRBJ2-7, with 7 positions matching TRBD1. Germline CDR1 reads MGHRA; CDR2 reads YSYEKL. The CDR3 loop spans 14 amino acids. J gave up 2 bases and V 4 bases, and 5 bases lay outside the gene matches. CDR3 in DNA: TGCGCCAGCAGCCTCGGGACAGCCGCCTACGAGCAGTACTTC. Protein product: CASSLGTAAYEQYF.

With respect to this clone: The junction does not match germline at one end; this may be a read error. This chain links TRBV7-9 with TRBJ2-7, with TRBD2 matching over 8 bases. CDR1 SEHNR and CDR2 FQNEAQ come from the germline V gene (reference sequence). This CDR3 is built from 16 residues. CDR3: CSSSLGGGPKGNEQYF. The CDR3 bases are TGTTCCAGCAGCCTCGGGGGGGGGCCTAAGGGAAACGAGCAGTACTTC.

The chain links TRBV6-5 to TRBJ1-2; 8 nucleotides line up with TRBD1. There are 15 residues in the CDR3. Trimming at V came to 2 bases and at J to 7 bases, leaving 9 bases not matched to a gene. Germline CDR1 MNHEY, CDR2 SVGAGI. CDR3 nucleotide sequence: TGTGCCAGCAGTTACACCGGACAGGGTGAGCTTGGCTACACCTTC. Amino acids: CASSYTGQGELGYTF.